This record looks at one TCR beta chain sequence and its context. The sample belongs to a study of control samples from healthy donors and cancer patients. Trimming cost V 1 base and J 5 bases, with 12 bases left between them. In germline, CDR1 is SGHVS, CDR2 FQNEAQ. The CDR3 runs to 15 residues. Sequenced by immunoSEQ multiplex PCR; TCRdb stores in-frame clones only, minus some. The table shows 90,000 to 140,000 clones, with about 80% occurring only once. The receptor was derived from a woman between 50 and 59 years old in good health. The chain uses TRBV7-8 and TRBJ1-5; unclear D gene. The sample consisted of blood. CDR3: CASSLERSRDQPQHF. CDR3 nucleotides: TGTGCCAGCAGCTTAGAACGGAGCAGAGATCAGCCCCAGCATTTT.